The clone carrying this T cell receptor (beta chain) was observed once. The method was immunoSEQ multiplex PCR; TCRdb's version includes in-frame clones alone and lacks a portion of them. Of approximately 230,000 clones listed, over 80% are singletons. This specimen comes from a study of blood T cell repertoires in COVID-19. About the study: The United States, Italy and Spain supplied acute and convalescent COVID-19 samples.

The CDR3 consists of 15 residues. Trimming stripped 3 bases from V and 5 bases from J, with 16 bases between. Germline loops: CDR1 LGHDT, CDR2 YNNKEL (reference sequence). Cohort placement rested on clinical history that participants reported themselves. Donors in Cohort 3 counted as recovered after two negative PCRs, clearance, or symptom resolution. This chain joins TRBV3-1 (or the pseudogene TRBV3-2) and TRBJ1-2; possible D gene TRBD1, 6 bases. The TCR was taken from a young woman who had recovered from COVID-19. The sample taken for sequencing was PBMCs or T cells enriched from blood (not recorded which). CDR3: CASSHRDMIVYGYTF. CDR3 DNA sequence: TGTGCCAGCAGCCACCGGGACATGATTGTTTATGGCTACACCTTC.